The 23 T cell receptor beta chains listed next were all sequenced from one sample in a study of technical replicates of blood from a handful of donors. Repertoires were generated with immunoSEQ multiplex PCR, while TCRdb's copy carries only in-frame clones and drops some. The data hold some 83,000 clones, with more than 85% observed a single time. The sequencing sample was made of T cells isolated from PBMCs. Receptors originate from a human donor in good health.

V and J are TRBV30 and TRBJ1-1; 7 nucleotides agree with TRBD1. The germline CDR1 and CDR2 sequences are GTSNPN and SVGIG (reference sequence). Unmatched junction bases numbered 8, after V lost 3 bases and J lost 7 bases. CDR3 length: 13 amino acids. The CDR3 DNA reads TGTGCCTGGAGCTATCGGCAGGGGGTTGAAGCTTTCTTT. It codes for CAWSYRQGVEAFF.

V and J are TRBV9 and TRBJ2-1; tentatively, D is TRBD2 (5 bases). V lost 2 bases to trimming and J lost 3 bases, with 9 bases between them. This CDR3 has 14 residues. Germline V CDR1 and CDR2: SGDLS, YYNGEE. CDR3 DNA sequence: TGTGCCAGCAGCGTTGATAGCGACTACAATGAGCAGTTCTTC. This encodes CASSVDSDYNEQFF.

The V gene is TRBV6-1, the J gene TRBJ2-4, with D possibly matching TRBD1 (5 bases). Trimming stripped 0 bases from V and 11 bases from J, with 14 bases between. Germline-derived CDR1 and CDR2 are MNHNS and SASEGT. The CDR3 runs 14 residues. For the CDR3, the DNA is TGTGCCAGCAGTGAAGCCGGACACGGGCAGGTTCAGTACTTC. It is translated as CASSEAGHGQVQYF.

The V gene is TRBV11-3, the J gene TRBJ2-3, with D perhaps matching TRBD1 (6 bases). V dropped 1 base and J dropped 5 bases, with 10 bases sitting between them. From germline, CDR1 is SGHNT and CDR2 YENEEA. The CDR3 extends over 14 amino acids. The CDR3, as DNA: TGTGCCAGCAGCTTAGTGGGGGCGGAAGATACGCAGTATTTT. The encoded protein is CASSLVGAEDTQYF. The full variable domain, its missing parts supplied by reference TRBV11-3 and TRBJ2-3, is EAGVVQSPRYKIIEKKQPVAFWCNPISGHNTLYWYLQNLGQGPELLIRYENEEAVDDSQLPKDRFSAERLKGVDSTLKIQPAELGDSAVYLCASSLVGAEDTQYFGPGTRLTVL.

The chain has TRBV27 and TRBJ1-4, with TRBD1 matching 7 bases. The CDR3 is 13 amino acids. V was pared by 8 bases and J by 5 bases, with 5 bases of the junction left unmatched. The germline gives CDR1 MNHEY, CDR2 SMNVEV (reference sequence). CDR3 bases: TGTGCCAGCGGCGACAGGGACAATGAAAAACTGTTTTTT. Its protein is CASGDRDNEKLFF.

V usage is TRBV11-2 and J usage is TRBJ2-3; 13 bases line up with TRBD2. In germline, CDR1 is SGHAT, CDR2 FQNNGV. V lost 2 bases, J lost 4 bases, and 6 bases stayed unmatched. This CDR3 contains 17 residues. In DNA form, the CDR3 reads TGTGCCAGCAGCTTAACTAGCGGGAGGGTCTTAGCAGATACGCAGTATTTT. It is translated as CASSLTSGRVLADTQYF. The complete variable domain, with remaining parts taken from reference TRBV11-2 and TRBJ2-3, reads EAGVAQSPRYKIIEKRQSVAFWCNPISGHATLYWYQQILGQGPKLLIQFQNNGVVDDSQLPKDRFSAERLKGVDSTLKIQPAKLEDSAVYLCASSLTSGRVLADTQYFGPGTRLTVL.

The CDR3 sequence is CASSGQGWEQYF. In nucleotides, the CDR3 is TGTGCCAGCAGCGGACAGGGGTGGGAGCAGTACTTC. V is TRBV2 and J is TRBJ2-7, with 9 bases aligning to TRBD1. The ends lost 6 bases at V and 7 bases at J; junction bases unmatched: 4. The CDR3 totals 12 residues. Germline V gives CDR1 SNHLY, CDR2 FYNNEI.

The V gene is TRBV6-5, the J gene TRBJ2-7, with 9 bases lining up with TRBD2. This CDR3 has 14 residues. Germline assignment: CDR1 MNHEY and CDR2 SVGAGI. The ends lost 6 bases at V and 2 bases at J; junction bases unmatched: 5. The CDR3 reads CASSGTSSPYEQYF. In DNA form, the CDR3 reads TGTGCCAGCAGCGGGACTAGCTCTCCCTACGAGCAGTACTTC.

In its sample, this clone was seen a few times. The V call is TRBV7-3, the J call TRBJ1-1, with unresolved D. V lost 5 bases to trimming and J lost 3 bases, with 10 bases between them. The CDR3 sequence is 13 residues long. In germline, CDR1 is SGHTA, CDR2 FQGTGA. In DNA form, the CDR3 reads TGTGCCAGCAGCGAAACGCGAGACACTGAAGCTTTCTTT. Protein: CASSETRDTEAFF.

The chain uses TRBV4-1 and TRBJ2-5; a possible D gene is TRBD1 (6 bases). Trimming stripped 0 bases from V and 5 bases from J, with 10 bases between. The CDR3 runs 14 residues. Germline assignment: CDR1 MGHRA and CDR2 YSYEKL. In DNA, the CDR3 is TGCGCCAGCAGCCAAGACTTAACAGGGGAGACCCAGTACTTC. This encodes CASSQDLTGETQYF.

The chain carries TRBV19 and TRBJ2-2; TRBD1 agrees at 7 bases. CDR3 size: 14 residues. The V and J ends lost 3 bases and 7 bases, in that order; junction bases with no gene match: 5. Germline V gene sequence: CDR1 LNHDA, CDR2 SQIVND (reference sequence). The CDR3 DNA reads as TGTGCCAGTAGTATGGTAGGGGGCGGCGGGGAGCTGTTTTTT. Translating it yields CASSMVGGGGELFF.

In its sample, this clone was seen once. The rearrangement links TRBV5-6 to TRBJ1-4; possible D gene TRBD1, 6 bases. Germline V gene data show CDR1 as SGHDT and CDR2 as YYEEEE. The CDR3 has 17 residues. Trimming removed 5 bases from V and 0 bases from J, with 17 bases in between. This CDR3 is CASRRTAITPTNEKLFF. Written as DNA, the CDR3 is TGTGCCAGCAGGAGGACAGCGATAACCCCAACTAATGAAAAACTGTTTTTT.

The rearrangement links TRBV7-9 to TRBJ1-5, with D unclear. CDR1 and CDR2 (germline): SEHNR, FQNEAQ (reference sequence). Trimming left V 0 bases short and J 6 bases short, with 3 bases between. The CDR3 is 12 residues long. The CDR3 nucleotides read TGTGCCAGCAGCTTAGCGAGTCAGCCCCAGCATTTT. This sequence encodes CASSLASQPQHF.

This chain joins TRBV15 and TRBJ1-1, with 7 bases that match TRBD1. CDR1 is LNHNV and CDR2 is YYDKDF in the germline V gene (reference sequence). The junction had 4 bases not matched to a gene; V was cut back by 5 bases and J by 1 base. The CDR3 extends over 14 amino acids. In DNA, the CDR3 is TGTGCCACCAGCCTGCGACAGGGGAACACTGAAGCTTTCTTT. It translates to CATSLRQGNTEAFF.

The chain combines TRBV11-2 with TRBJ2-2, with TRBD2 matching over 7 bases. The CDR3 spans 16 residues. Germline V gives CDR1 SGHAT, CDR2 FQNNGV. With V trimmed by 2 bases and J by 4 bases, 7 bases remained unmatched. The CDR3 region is CASSLSGRAGTGELFF. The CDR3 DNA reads TGTGCCAGCAGCTTATCTGGGAGGGCTGGCACCGGGGAGCTGTTTTTT.

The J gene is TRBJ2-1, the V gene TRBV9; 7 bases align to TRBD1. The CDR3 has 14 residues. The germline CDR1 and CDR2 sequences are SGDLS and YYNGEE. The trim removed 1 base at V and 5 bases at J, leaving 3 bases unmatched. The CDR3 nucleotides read TGTGCCAGCAGCGTATCGACAGGGAACAATGAGCAGTTCTTC. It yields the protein CASSVSTGNNEQFF.

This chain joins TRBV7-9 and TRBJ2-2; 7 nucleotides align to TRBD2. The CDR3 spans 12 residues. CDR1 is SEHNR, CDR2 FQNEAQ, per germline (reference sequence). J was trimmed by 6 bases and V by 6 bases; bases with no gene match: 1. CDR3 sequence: CASSRGAGELFF. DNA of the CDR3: TGTGCCAGCAGTCGGGGGGCCGGGGAGCTGTTTTTT.

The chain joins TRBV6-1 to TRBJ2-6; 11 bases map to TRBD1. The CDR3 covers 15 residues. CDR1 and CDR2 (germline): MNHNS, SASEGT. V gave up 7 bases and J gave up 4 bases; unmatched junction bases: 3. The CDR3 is CASTDRGPGANVLTF. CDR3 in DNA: TGTGCCAGCACGGACAGGGGGCCAGGGGCCAACGTCCTGACTTTC.

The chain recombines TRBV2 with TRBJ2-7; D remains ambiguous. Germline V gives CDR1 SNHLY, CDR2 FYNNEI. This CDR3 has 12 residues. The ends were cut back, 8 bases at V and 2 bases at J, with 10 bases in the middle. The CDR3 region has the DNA TGTGCCAGCCGAAACTCTCCCTACGAGCAGTACTTC. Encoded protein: CASRNSPYEQYF.

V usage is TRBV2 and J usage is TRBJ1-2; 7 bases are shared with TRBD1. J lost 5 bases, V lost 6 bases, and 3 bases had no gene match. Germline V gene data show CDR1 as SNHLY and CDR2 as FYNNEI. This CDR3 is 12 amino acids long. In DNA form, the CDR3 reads TGTGCCAGCAGGCCGGGACAGTATGGCTACACCTTC. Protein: CASRPGQYGYTF.

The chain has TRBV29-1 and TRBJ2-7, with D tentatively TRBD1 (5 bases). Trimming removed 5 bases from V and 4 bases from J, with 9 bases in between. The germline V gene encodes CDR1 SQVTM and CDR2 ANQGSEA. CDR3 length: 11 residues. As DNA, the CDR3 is TGCAGCGTTCATACAGGTTACGAGCAGTACTTC. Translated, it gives CSVHTGYEQYF.

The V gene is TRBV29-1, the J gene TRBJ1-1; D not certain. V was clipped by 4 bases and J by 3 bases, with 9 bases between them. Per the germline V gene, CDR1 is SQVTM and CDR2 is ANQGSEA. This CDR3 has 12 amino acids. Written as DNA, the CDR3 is TGCAGCGTTGGGCAGGCCCACACTGAAGCTTTCTTT. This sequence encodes CSVGQAHTEAFF.

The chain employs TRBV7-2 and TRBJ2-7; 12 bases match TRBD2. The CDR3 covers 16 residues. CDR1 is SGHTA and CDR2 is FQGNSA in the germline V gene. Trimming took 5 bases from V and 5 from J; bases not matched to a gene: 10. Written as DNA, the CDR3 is TGTGCCAGCAGCAAACTAGCGGGAGGCGAGGAGGACGAGCAGTACTTC. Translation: CASSKLAGGEEDEQYF.